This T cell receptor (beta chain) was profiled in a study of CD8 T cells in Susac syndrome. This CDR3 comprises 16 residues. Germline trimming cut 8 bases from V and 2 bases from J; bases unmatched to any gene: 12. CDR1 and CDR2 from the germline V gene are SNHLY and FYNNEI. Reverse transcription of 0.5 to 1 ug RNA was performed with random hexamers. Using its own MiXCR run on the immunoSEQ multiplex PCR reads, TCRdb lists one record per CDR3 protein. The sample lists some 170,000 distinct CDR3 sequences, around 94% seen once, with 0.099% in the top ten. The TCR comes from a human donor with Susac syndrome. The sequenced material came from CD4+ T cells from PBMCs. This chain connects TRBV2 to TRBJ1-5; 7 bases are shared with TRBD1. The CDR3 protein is CASRDIDRVGNQPQHF. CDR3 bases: TGTGCCAGCCGAGACATTGACAGGGTCGGCAATCAGCCCCAGCATTTT.